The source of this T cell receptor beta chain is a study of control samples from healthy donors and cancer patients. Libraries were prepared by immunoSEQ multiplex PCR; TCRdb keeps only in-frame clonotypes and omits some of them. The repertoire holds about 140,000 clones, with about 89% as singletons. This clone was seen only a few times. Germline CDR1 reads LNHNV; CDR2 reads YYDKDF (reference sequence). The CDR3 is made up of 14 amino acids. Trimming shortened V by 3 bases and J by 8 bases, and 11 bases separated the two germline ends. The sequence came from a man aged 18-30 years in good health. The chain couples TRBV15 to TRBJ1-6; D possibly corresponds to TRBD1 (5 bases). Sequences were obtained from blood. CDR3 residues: CATSRFGDHSPLHF. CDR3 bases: TGTGCCACCAGCAGGTTCGGGGACCATTCACCCCTCCACTTT.